This T cell receptor beta chain was identified in a study of shared clonotypes between healthy human individuals. Germline CDR1 MNHEY, CDR2 SMNVEV (reference sequence). The CDR3 is 15 residues long. With V trimmed by 5 bases and J by 6 bases, 8 bases remained unmatched. The study enrolled healthy HIV-negative adults without recent acute infections or vaccinations as donors. Study processing details: There were no quality scores in the junction-only immunoSEQ sequences, so filtering differed. Here immunoSEQ multiplex PCR was the method, and the copy in TCRdb shows in-frame clones only, minus some. V and J calls and clone size are given by that table; D and trimming were obtained from the DNA. The sample shows over a million clones, 95% to 97% of them seen only once.

Sequenced: naive CD4+ T cells sorted from blood. Subset of the sample: CD45RA+ positively selected. The clonotype was recovered from a man younger than 45 in good health. The chain couples TRBV27 to TRBJ1-5; 9 bases agree with TRBD1. This CDR3 reads CASSPGDRVGQPQHF. CDR3 DNA sequence: TGTGCCAGCAGTCCAGGGGACAGGGTGGGTCAGCCCCAGCATTTT.